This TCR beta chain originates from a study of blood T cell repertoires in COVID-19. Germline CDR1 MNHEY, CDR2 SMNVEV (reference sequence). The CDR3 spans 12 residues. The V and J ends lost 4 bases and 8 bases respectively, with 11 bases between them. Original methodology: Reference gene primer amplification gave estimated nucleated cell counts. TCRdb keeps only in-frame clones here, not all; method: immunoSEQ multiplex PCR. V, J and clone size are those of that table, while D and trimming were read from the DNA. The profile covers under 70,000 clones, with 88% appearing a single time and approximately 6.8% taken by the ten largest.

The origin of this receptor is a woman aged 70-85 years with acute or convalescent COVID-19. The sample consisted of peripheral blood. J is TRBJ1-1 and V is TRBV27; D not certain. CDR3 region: CASSSWGAEAFF. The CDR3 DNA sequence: TGTGCCAGCAGTTCCTGGGGAGCGGAAGCTTTCTTT.